This T cell receptor (beta chain) was found in a study of cytomegalovirus exposure and HLA in healthy donors. Nominally healthy donors provided the samples, though records likely missed some immune exposures. This CDR3 spans 14 amino acids. V lost 7 bases to trimming and J lost 4 bases; unmatched junction nucleotides: 5. Germline values: CDR1 MNHNS, CDR2 SASEGT. Comments on this clone: Antigen: not known.

Study-level results: Most TCR beta V segments were productive about 90% or about 30% of the time in an earlier analysis. In a later analysis, DRB1 alleles had the most associated TCRs; HLA-C alleles the fewest. Apart from CMV serostatus, no immune exposure information was available.

The study ran its PCR with 60 Vbeta and 13 Jbeta primers. The data were produced by immunoSEQ multiplex PCR, yet TCRdb's version contains in-frame clones alone and is incomplete. The sample consists of 190,000 or so clones, 80% of them appearing once. The sample comprised PBMCs. The rearrangement links TRBV6-1 to TRBJ1-1; 11 positions agree with TRBD1. This sequence was found in a boy under 18 in good health and CMV-seronegative. CDR3 coding DNA: TGTGCCAGCAAACTGGACAGGGGGCGCACTGAAGCTTTCTTT. It is translated as CASKLDRGRTEAFF.